The clone carrying this T cell receptor (beta chain) has just a few counts. MiXCR, applied by TCRdb to the 5' RACE reads, yields one record per CDR3 protein. The sample includes roughly 96,000 distinct CDR3 sequences, roughly 10% of them seen just once. From germline, CDR1 is SGHAT and CDR2 FQDESV (reference sequence). The CDR3 is made up of 19 amino acids. The V segment lost 5 bases and the J segment 2 bases; nucleotides outside the gene matches: 14. The entry originates in a study of T cells after yellow fever vaccination. The sequence was obtained from a man between 18 and 29 years old who received the YFV17D yellow fever vaccine. Sequences were derived from CD8+ T cells not binding an NS4B(214-222) dextramer, sorted from PBMCs, sampled around 15 days after the first yellow fever vaccination. The chain joins TRBV11-1 to TRBJ2-3, with 12 bases identical to TRBD2. This CDR3 is CASSTTSGGPQRYTDTQYF. The CDR3 coding sequence is TGTGCCAGCAGCACGACTAGCGGGGGCCCTCAGCGATACACAGATACGCAGTATTTT.